This is a list of T cell receptor beta chains from one sample in a study of long-term antiretroviral therapy in people with HIV. The method was immunoSEQ multiplex PCR; TCRdb's version includes in-frame clones alone and lacks a portion of them. This table has approximately 27,000 clones, 75% to 95% appearing once. The specimen comprised unsorted PBMCs, sampled 5.2 years after starting antiretroviral therapy. These receptors were obtained from a woman in her forties with HIV. The CDR3 runs from the conserved cysteine through the conserved F or W. Each record gives: J gene, clone size, V gene, CDR3 protein. Clone size is stated in some rows and not others, as once, few, many or a class when expanded.

j_call: TRBJ2-7; clone_size: .; v_call: TRBV18; cdr3_aa: CASSIGIGGSDEQYF
j_call: TRBJ2-2; clone_size: .; v_call: TRBV20-1; cdr3_aa: CSASRTGELFF
j_call: TRBJ2-1; clone_size: few; v_call: TRBV9; cdr3_aa: CASSLQSGTGKNEQFF
j_call: TRBJ2-7; clone_size: once; v_call: TRBV9; cdr3_aa: CASSPPGTENYEQYF
j_call: TRBJ2-3; clone_size: .; v_call: TRBV4-2; cdr3_aa: CASSQDVGTYAQYF
j_call: TRBJ1-5; clone_size: .; v_call: TRBV6-1; cdr3_aa: CASRIRDRGDQPQHF
j_call: TRBJ1-1; clone_size: .; v_call: TRBV11-2; cdr3_aa: CASSRTRGGGTEAFF
j_call: TRBJ1-1; clone_size: .; v_call: TRBV18; cdr3_aa: CASSEGRNTEAFF
j_call: TRBJ2-2; clone_size: once; v_call: TRBV30; cdr3_aa: CAWSLQGSNTGELFF
j_call: TRBJ1-1; clone_size: .; v_call: TRBV21-1; cdr3_aa: CASSKKGGYHEAFF
j_call: TRBJ2-7; clone_size: .; v_call: TRBV25-1; cdr3_aa: CASSGRDHRGRISYEQYF
j_call: TRBJ2-7; clone_size: .; v_call: TRBV28; cdr3_aa: CASTRGLASYEQYF
j_call: TRBJ2-1; clone_size: .; v_call: TRBV5-1; cdr3_aa: CASSLGLAPGNEQFF
j_call: TRBJ2-7; clone_size: .; v_call: TRBV27; cdr3_aa: CASSLSVSPSYEQYF
j_call: TRBJ1-2; clone_size: .; v_call: TRBV7-6; cdr3_aa: CASSLDGGNGYTF
j_call: TRBJ2-7; clone_size: once; v_call: TRBV19; cdr3_aa: CASSSTGPYEQYF
j_call: TRBJ1-5; clone_size: .; v_call: TRBV6-6; cdr3_aa: CASSYGNQPQHF
j_call: .; clone_size: .; v_call: TRBV29-1; cdr3_aa: CSVVGAGEQYF
j_call: TRBJ2-7; clone_size: .; v_call: TRBV9; cdr3_aa: CASSPDNPYEQYF
j_call: TRBJ2-7; clone_size: .; v_call: TRBV19; cdr3_aa: CASSPGRLIYEQYF
j_call: TRBJ1-2; clone_size: few; v_call: TRBV19; cdr3_aa: CASGTRIDGYTF
j_call: TRBJ1-1; clone_size: .; v_call: TRBV19; cdr3_aa: CASKRDRSAAFF
j_call: TRBJ2-4; clone_size: .; v_call: TRBV5-4; cdr3_aa: CASSLGGQGGIAKNIQYF
j_call: TRBJ1-1; clone_size: .; v_call: TRBV5-1; cdr3_aa: CASSLGSGRGTEAFF
j_call: TRBJ2-3; clone_size: .; v_call: TRBV5-6; cdr3_aa: CASSSQAGTQYF
j_call: TRBJ2-1; clone_size: .; v_call: TRBV12-5; cdr3_aa: CASGSGVSYNEQFF
j_call: TRBJ1-1; clone_size: .; v_call: TRBV30; cdr3_aa: CAWRGGGAGNTEAFF